Sequencing of this T cell receptor beta chain was carried out in a study of blood T cell repertoires in COVID-19. Whole-study context: COVID-19 samples, acute and convalescent, were from the United States, Italy and Spain. The cDNA or gDNA used as material had been derived from T cells, B-cell-depleted T cells, or PBMCs.

In the authors' methods: Estimated nucleated cell counts came from reference gene primer amplification. Profiled with immunoSEQ multiplex PCR; TCRdb holds only in-frame clones, not every one. For V, J and clone size, that table is used; D and trimming come from the DNA. The table lists tens of thousands of clones, 85% to 95% of them singletons. Trimming cost V 5 bases and J 8 bases; bases outside gene matches: 12. Germline-derived CDR1 and CDR2 are SNHLY and FYNNEI. The CDR3 covers 16 residues. The V gene is TRBV2, the J gene TRBJ2-1; 10 nucleotides agree with TRBD2. The sample comprised peripheral blood. The source is a human donor in a cohort sampled during active COVID-19. The CDR3 bases are TGTGCCAGCAGTAAGACTCTAGCGGGAGTTAACTATGAGCAGTTCTTC. Protein sequence: CASSKTLAGVNYEQFF.